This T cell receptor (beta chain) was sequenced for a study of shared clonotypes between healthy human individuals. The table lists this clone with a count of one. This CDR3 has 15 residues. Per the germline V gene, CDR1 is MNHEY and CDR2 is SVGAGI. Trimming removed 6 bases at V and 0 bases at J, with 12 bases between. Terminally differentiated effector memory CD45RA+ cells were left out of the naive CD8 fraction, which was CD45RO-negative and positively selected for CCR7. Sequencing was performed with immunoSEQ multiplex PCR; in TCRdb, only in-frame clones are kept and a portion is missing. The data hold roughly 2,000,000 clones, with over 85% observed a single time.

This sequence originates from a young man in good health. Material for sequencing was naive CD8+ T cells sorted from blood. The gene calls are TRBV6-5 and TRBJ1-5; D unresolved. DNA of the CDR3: TGTGCCAGCAGGCCGTGGCAGGATAGCAATCAGCCCCAGCATTTT. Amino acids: CASRPWQDSNQPQHF.